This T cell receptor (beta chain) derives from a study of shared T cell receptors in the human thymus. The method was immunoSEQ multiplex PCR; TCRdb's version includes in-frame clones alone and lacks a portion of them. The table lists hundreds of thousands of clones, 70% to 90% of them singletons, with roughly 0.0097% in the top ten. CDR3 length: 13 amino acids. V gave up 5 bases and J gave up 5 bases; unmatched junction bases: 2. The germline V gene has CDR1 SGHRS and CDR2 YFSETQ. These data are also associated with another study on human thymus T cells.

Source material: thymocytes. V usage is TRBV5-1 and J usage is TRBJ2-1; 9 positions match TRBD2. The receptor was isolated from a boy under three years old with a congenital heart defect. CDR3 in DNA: TGCGCCAGCAGGGCTAGCGGGAACAATGAGCAGTTCTTC. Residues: CASRASGNNEQFF.